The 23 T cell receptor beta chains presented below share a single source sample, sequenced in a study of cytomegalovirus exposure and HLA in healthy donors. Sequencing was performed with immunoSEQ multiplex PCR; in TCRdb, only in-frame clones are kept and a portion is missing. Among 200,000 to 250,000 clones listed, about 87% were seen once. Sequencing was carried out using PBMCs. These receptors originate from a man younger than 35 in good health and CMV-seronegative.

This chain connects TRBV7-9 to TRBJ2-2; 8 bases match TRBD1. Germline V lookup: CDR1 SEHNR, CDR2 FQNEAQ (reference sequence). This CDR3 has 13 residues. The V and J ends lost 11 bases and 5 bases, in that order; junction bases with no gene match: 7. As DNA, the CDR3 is TGTGCCGGGGGACAGGAGAATACCGGGGAGCTGTTTTTT. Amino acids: CAGGQENTGELFF.

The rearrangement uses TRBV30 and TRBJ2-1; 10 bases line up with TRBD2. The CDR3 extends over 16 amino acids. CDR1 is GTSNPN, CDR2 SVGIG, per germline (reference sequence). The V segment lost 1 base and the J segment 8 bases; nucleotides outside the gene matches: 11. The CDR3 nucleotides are TGTGCCTGGAGTGGGAAAAGCGGGAGGGCCAGTCATGAGCAGTTCTTC. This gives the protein CAWSGKSGRASHEQFF. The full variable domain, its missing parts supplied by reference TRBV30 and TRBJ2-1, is SQTIHQWPATLVQPVGSPLSLECTVEGTSNPNLYWYRQAAGRGLQLLFYSVGIGQISSEVPQNLSASRPQDRQFILSSKKLLLSDSGFYLCAWSGKSGRASHEQFFGPGTRLTVL.

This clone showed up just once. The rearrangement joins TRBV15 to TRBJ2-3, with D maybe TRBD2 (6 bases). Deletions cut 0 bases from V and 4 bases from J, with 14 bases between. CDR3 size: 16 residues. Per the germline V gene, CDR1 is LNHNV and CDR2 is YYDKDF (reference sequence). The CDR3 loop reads CATSRERPLASDTQYF. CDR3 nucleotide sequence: TGTGCCACCAGCAGAGAACGGCCACTAGCCTCAGATACGCAGTATTTT.

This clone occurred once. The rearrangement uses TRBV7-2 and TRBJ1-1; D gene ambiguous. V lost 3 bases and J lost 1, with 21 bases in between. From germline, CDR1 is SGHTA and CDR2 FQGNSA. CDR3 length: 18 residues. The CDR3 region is CASSLVWVGRSTNTEAFF. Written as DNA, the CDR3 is TGTGCCAGCAGCTTGGTTTGGGTCGGTAGGAGTACGAACACTGAAGCTTTCTTT.

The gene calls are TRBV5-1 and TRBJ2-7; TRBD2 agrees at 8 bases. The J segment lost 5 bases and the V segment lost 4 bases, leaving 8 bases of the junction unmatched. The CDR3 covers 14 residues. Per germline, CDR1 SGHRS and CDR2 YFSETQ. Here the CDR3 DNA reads TGCGCCAGCAGCCGAGGGACTAGAGTTGACGAGCAGTACTTC. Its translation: CASSRGTRVDEQYF.

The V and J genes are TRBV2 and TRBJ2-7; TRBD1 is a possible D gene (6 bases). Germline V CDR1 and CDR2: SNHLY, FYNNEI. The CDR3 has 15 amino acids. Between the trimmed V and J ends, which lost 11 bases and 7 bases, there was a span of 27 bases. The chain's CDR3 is CAQTGRGHPTGEQYF. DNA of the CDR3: TGTGCCCAAACGGGCAGGGGACACCCCACCGGGGAGCAGTACTTC.

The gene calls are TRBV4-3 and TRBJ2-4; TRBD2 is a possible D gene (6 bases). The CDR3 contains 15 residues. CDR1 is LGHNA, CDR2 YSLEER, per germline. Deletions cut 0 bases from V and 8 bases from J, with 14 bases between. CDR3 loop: CASSQERDWGYIQYF. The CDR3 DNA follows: TGCGCCAGCAGCCAAGAGCGGGATTGGGGGTACATTCAGTACTTC.

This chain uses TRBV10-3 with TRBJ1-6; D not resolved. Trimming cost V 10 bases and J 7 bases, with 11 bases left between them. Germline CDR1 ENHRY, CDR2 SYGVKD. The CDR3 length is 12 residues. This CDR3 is CASVDSNSPLHF. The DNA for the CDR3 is TGTGCCAGCGTAGATTCGAATTCACCCCTCCACTTT.

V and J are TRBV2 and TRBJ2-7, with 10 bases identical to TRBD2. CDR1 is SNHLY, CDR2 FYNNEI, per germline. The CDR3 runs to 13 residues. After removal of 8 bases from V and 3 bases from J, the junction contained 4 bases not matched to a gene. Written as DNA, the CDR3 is TGTGCCAGCGGCGGACTAGCGGTCTACGAGCAGTACTTC. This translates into CASGGLAVYEQYF. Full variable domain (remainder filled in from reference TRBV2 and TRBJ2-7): EPEVTQTPSHQVTQMGQEVILRCVPISNHLYFYWYRQILGQKVEFLVSFYNNEISEKSEIFDDQFSVERPDGSNFTLKIRSTKLEDSAMYFCASGGLAVYEQYFGPGTRLTVT.

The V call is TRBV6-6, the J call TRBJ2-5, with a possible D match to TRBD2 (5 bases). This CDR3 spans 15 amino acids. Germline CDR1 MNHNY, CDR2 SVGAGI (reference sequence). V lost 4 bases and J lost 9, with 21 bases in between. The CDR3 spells CASSSRVASGWAQYF. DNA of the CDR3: TGTGCCAGCAGTTCCCGTGTGGCCTCGGGATGGGCCCAGTACTTC.

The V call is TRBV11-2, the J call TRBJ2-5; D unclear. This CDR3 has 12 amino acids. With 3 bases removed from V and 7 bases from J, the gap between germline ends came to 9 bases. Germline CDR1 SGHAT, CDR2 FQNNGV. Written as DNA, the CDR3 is TGTGCCAGCAGCTTTGAGTTTGGGACCCAGTACTTC. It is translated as CASSFEFGTQYF.

CDR3 loop: CASRPYRGPTSTSYEQYF. As DNA, the CDR3 is TGTGCCAGCAGACCATACAGGGGGCCCACATCCACTTCCTACGAGCAGTACTTC. This rearrangement joins TRBV28 to TRBJ2-7; 9 bases line up with TRBD1. CDR1 is MDHEN, CDR2 SYDVKM, per germline. With V trimmed by 6 bases and J by 1 base, 16 bases remained unmatched. The CDR3 has 18 amino acids.

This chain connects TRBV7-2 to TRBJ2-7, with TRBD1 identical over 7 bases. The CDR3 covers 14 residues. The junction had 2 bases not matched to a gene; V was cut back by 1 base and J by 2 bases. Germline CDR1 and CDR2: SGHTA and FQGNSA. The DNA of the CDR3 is TGTGCCAGCAGCTTAGGGCAGGGGGCCTACGAGCAGTACTTC. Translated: CASSLGQGAYEQYF.

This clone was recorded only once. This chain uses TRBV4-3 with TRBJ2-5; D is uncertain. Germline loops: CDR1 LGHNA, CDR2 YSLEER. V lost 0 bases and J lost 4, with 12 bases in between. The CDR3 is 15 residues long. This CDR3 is CASSQDRSQAETQYF. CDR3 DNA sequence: TGCGCCAGCAGCCAAGACCGGTCGCAGGCAGAGACCCAGTACTTC.

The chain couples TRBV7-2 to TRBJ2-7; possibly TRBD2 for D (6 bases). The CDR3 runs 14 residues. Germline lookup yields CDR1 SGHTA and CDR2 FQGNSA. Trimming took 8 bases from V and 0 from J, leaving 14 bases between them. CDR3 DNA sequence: TGTGCCAGCCGCGGGACTCTGAGCTCCTACGAGCAGTACTTC. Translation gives CASRGTLSSYEQYF.

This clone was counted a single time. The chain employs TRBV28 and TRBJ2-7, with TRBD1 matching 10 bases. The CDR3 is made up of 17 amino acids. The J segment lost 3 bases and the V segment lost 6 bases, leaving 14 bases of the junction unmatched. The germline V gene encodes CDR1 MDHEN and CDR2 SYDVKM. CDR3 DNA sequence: TGTGCCAGCAGACTACTCTACGGGACAGGGGCCGTCTACGAGCAGTACTTC. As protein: CASRLLYGTGAVYEQYF.

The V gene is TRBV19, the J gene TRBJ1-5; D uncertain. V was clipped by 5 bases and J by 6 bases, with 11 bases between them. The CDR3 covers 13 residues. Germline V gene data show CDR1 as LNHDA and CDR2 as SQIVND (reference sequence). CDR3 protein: CASSPRERQPQHF. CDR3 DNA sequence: TGTGCCAGTAGTCCAAGGGAGCGTCAGCCCCAGCATTTT.

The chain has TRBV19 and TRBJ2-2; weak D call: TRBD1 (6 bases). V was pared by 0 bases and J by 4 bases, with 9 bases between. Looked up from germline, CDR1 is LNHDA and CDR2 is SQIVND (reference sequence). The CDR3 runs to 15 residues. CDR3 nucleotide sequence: TGTGCCAGTAGTATAGAGGGGGCGGGCACCGGGGAGCTGTTTTTT. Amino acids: CASSIEGAGTGELFF.

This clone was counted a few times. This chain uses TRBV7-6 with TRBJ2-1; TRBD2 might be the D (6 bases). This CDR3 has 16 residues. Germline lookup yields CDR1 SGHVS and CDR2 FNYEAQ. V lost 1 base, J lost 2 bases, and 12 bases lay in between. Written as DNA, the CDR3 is TGTGCCAGCAGCTTAGTGGGGGGAGCGACCTACAATGAGCAGTTCTTC. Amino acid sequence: CASSLVGGATYNEQFF.

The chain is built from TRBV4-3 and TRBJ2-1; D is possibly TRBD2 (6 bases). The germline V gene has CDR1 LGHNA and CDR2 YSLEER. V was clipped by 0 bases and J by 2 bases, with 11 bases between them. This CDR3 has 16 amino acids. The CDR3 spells CASSQEGGATYNEQFF. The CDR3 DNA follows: TGCGCCAGCAGCCAAGAGGGGGGAGCGACCTACAATGAGCAGTTCTTC.

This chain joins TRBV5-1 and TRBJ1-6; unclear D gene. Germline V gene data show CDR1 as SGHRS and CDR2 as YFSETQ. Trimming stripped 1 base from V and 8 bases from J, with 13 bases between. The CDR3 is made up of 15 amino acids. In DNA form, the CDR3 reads TGCGCCAGCAGCTTGTATCGACCAGACTATTCACCCCTCCACTTT. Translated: CASSLYRPDYSPLHF.

The chain's CDR3 is CASSLAWGGPSNEQFF. CDR3 coding DNA: TGCGCCAGCAGCTTGGCCTGGGGGGGGCCCAGTAATGAGCAGTTCTTC. The V and J genes are TRBV5-1 and TRBJ2-1, with D possibly being TRBD2 (7 bases). The ends were cut back, 0 bases at V and 7 bases at J, with 17 bases in the middle. This CDR3 spans 16 amino acids. Germline loops: CDR1 SGHRS, CDR2 YFSETQ.

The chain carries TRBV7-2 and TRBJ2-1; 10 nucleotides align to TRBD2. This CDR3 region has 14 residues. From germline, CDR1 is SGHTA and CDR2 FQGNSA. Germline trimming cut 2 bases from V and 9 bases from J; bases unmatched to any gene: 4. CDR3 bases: TGTGCCAGCAGCTTACTAGCGGGAGTGGTTGAGCAGTTCTTC. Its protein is CASSLLAGVVEQFF.